Described below is a single T cell receptor (beta chain) sequence and its context. FACS enriched CD8+ TEMRA cells, while bulk CD8+ and CD4+ were negatively isolated. This record belongs to a study of CD8 T cells in Susac syndrome. Germline CDR1 and CDR2: SGHRS and YFSETQ. V was clipped by 0 bases and J by 6 bases; unmatched bases: 8. CDR3 length: 16 residues. Reverse transcription of roughly 0.45 to 1 ug RNA was performed with random hexamers. It was immunoSEQ multiplex PCR that amplified TCR beta CDR3 across 54 Vbeta and 13 Jbeta. TCRdb independently ran MiXCR on the immunoSEQ multiplex PCR reads; one entry per CDR3 protein. The table lists 100,000 to 150,000 distinct CDR3 sequences, 90% to 95% of them singletons.

This chain joins TRBV5-1 and TRBJ2-2, with 7 positions matching TRBD2. This TCR derives from a human donor in good health. Sequencing was carried out using CD4+ T cells from PBMCs. The CDR3 DNA is TGCGCCAGCAGCTTGGTTGGCGGGAGCCGCGCCGGGGAGCTGTTTTTT. Its translation: CASSLVGGSRAGELFF.